A selection of T cell receptor beta chains follows, all from one sample in a study of OX40 agonist ivuxolimab in advanced cancers. TCRdb's copy holds only in-frame clones and misses some; the assay was immunoSEQ multiplex PCR. This table holds about 83,000 clones, roughly 85% found once. This material consisted of CD4+ or CD8+ T cells sorted from blood, taken in a trial of the OX40 agonist ivuxolimab. Every receptor here comes from an adult with an advanced solid tumor such as melanoma, head and neck, liver or kidney cancer. Both conserved end residues are part of each CDR3. D genes are given only for firm matches. Size is omitted from some rows. Given values are once, few, many or a class for expanded clones.

d_call: .; j_call: TRBJ1-3; cdr3_length: 14; v_call: TRBV27; clone_size: .; cdr3_nt: TGTGCCAGCGGACGGCTAGGGCCCGGAAACACCATATATTTT; cdr3_aa: CASGRLGPGNTIYF
d_call: .; j_call: TRBJ1-1; cdr3_length: 13; v_call: TRBV7-9; clone_size: once; cdr3_nt: TGTGCCAGCAGCTTCTTTTTCCGGACTGAAGCTTTCTTT; cdr3_aa: CASSFFFRTEAFF
d_call: .; j_call: TRBJ2-2; cdr3_length: 15; v_call: TRBV10-3; clone_size: .; cdr3_nt: TGTGCCATGGGTAGTGCAGCGTCGAACACCGGGGAGCTGTTTTTT; cdr3_aa: CAMGSAASNTGELFF
d_call: TRBD1; j_call: TRBJ2-3; cdr3_length: 15; v_call: TRBV7-9; clone_size: once; cdr3_nt: TGTGCCAGCAGCTTTAGACAGGGGTCTACAGATACGCAGTATTTT; cdr3_aa: CASSFRQGSTDTQYF
d_call: .; j_call: TRBJ2-7; cdr3_length: 13; v_call: TRBV6-5; clone_size: .; cdr3_nt: TGTGCCAGCAGTTATGCCCCATCCTACGAGCAGTACTTC; cdr3_aa: CASSYAPSYEQYF
d_call: .; j_call: TRBJ2-3; cdr3_length: 16; v_call: TRBV10-3; clone_size: once; cdr3_nt: TGTGCCATCAGCGACGGTCCCTCCTCGGGCACAGATACGCAGTATTTT; cdr3_aa: CAISDGPSSGTDTQYF
d_call: .; j_call: TRBJ1-4; cdr3_length: 14; v_call: TRBV7-9; clone_size: .; cdr3_nt: TGTGCCAGCAGCTTCTACAGGGCCGATGAAAAACTGTTTTTT; cdr3_aa: CASSFYRADEKLFF
d_call: .; j_call: TRBJ1-4; cdr3_length: 13; v_call: TRBV5-6; clone_size: .; cdr3_nt: TGTGCCAGCAGCTTAGGGTATCGCGAAAAACTGTTTTTT; cdr3_aa: CASSLGYREKLFF
d_call: .; j_call: TRBJ1-1; cdr3_length: 14; v_call: TRBV7-2; clone_size: .; cdr3_nt: TGTGCCAGCAGCTTATCTTTCGGGAACACTGAAGCTTTCTTT; cdr3_aa: CASSLSFGNTEAFF
d_call: .; j_call: TRBJ1-1; cdr3_length: 15; v_call: TRBV18; clone_size: .; cdr3_nt: TGTGCCAGCTCACCACCGTCAGCCGTGAACACTGAAGCTTTCTTT; cdr3_aa: CASSPPSAVNTEAFF
d_call: .; j_call: TRBJ2-3; cdr3_length: 14; v_call: TRBV19; clone_size: .; cdr3_nt: TGTGCCAGTAGTATGTCCGATGGCACAGATACGCAGTATTTT; cdr3_aa: CASSMSDGTDTQYF
d_call: .; j_call: TRBJ1-5; cdr3_length: 13; v_call: TRBV19; clone_size: .; cdr3_nt: TGTGCCAGTAGTGCAGGGATTGAGCAGCCCCAGCATTTT; cdr3_aa: CASSAGIEQPQHF
d_call: TRBD2; j_call: TRBJ2-7; cdr3_length: 14; v_call: TRBV7-1; clone_size: .; cdr3_nt: TGTGCCAGCAGCCCGTATAGCGGGGAGTACGAGCAGTACTTC; cdr3_aa: CASSPYSGEYEQYF
d_call: TRBD2; j_call: TRBJ2-2; cdr3_length: 14; v_call: TRBV18; clone_size: .; cdr3_nt: TGTGCCAGCTCACAACGGGGAGGGCCCGGGGAGCTGTTTTTT; cdr3_aa: CASSQRGGPGELFF
d_call: .; j_call: TRBJ2-3; cdr3_length: 11; v_call: TRBV2; clone_size: .; cdr3_nt: TGTGCCAGCATGCGAGAAGATACGCAGTATTTT; cdr3_aa: CASMREDTQYF
d_call: .; j_call: TRBJ2-7; cdr3_length: 12; v_call: TRBV7-9; clone_size: .; cdr3_nt: TGTGCCAGCAGCGATATAGGGGGGGAGCAGTACTTC; cdr3_aa: CASSDIGGEQYF
d_call: TRBD2; j_call: TRBJ2-1; cdr3_length: 17; v_call: TRBV5-1; clone_size: .; cdr3_nt: TGCGCCAGCAGTCTGGGGGCTGGGACTAGGATCGGGGATGAGCAGTTCTTC; cdr3_aa: CASSLGAGTRIGDEQFF
d_call: .; j_call: TRBJ1-2; cdr3_length: 17; v_call: TRBV7-9; clone_size: .; cdr3_nt: TGTGCCAGCAGCTTAGTCGCCGGGTATCCAATAAACTATGGCTACACCTTC; cdr3_aa: CASSLVAGYPINYGYTF
d_call: .; j_call: TRBJ2-3; cdr3_length: 16; v_call: TRBV25-1; clone_size: .; cdr3_nt: TGTGCCAGCAGTGAATACGGGGGCAGGTTCACAGATACGCAGTATTTT; cdr3_aa: CASSEYGGRFTDTQYF
d_call: TRBD1; j_call: TRBJ1-2; cdr3_length: 13; v_call: TRBV5-6; clone_size: .; cdr3_nt: TGTGCCAGCAGCTTTACAGGGGGCTATGGCTACACCTTC; cdr3_aa: CASSFTGGYGYTF
d_call: .; j_call: TRBJ2-7; cdr3_length: 13; v_call: TRBV5-5; clone_size: few; cdr3_nt: TGTGCCAGCAGCCCCCGGGACACCTACGAGCAGTACTTC; cdr3_aa: CASSPRDTYEQYF
d_call: .; j_call: TRBJ2-4; cdr3_length: 16; v_call: TRBV4-2; clone_size: few; cdr3_nt: TGTGCCAGCAGCCAAGAGCGAGGGTCAGCCAAAAACATTCAGTACTTC; cdr3_aa: CASSQERGSAKNIQYF
d_call: TRBD1; j_call: TRBJ2-1; cdr3_length: 17; v_call: TRBV29-1; clone_size: .; cdr3_nt: TGCAGCGTTGAAGGCAGGGGGCGCATAGGCTCCTACAATGAGCAGTTCTTC; cdr3_aa: CSVEGRGRIGSYNEQFF
d_call: .; j_call: TRBJ1-2; cdr3_length: 14; v_call: TRBV7-9; clone_size: .; cdr3_nt: TGTGCCAGCAGCTCCCGAGACGGGCTCTATGGCTACACCTTC; cdr3_aa: CASSSRDGLYGYTF
d_call: .; j_call: TRBJ1-1; cdr3_length: 13; v_call: TRBV7-9; clone_size: .; cdr3_nt: TGTGCCAGCAGCTTACAGGGAAACACTGAAGCTTTCTTT; cdr3_aa: CASSLQGNTEAFF
d_call: TRBD2; j_call: TRBJ2-5; cdr3_length: 18; v_call: TRBV7-2; clone_size: once; cdr3_nt: TGTGCCAGCAGCCCCCAGGGACTAGCGGGGGGGCCGGGGGAGACCCAGTACTTC; cdr3_aa: CASSPQGLAGGPGETQYF
d_call: .; j_call: TRBJ2-1; cdr3_length: 13; v_call: TRBV18; clone_size: .; cdr3_nt: TGTGCCAGCTCACCGGGCTCTAACAATGAGCAGTTCTTC; cdr3_aa: CASSPGSNNEQFF
d_call: .; j_call: TRBJ2-5; cdr3_length: 13; v_call: TRBV5-1; clone_size: .; cdr3_nt: TGCGCCAGCAGCGTTTCCACGGATTCCCACCAGTACTTC; cdr3_aa: CASSVSTDSHQYF
d_call: TRBD1; j_call: TRBJ1-3; cdr3_length: 15; v_call: TRBV9; clone_size: .; cdr3_nt: TGTGCCAGCAGCCCGGGACAGGGCACTGGAAACACCATATATTTT; cdr3_aa: CASSPGQGTGNTIYF
d_call: TRBD2; j_call: TRBJ2-7; cdr3_length: 16; v_call: TRBV6-5; clone_size: .; cdr3_nt: TGTGCCAGCAGTTACCGAGCTAGCGGGGTGGGAGGCGAGCAGTACTTC; cdr3_aa: CASSYRASGVGGEQYF
d_call: TRBD1; j_call: TRBJ1-2; cdr3_length: 15; v_call: TRBV7-2; clone_size: many; cdr3_nt: TGTGCCAGCAGCTTAGAGACAGGGGTCTCCTATGGCTACACCTTC; cdr3_aa: CASSLETGVSYGYTF
d_call: .; j_call: TRBJ1-2; cdr3_length: 12; v_call: TRBV6-1; clone_size: .; cdr3_nt: TGTGCCAGCAGTGGGGACACCTATGGCTACACCTTC; cdr3_aa: CASSGDTYGYTF
d_call: .; j_call: TRBJ1-5; cdr3_length: 14; v_call: TRBV11-1; clone_size: .; cdr3_nt: TGTGCCAGCAGCTTAACGTCAGAGAATCAGCCCCAGCATTTT; cdr3_aa: CASSLTSENQPQHF
d_call: TRBD1; j_call: TRBJ2-3; cdr3_length: 16; v_call: TRBV5-1; clone_size: .; cdr3_nt: TGCGCCAGCAGCCACCTGGGACAGGGGGGAACAGATACGCAGTATTTT; cdr3_aa: CASSHLGQGGTDTQYF
d_call: TRBD1; j_call: TRBJ1-1; cdr3_length: 15; v_call: TRBV18; clone_size: .; cdr3_nt: TGTGCCAGCTCACCACGGGGACAGGGGAACACTGAAGCTTTCTTT; cdr3_aa: CASSPRGQGNTEAFF
d_call: .; j_call: TRBJ1-2; cdr3_length: 11; v_call: TRBV29-1; clone_size: .; cdr3_nt: TGCAGCGTTGGAACAGGCTATGGCTACACCTTC; cdr3_aa: CSVGTGYGYTF
d_call: .; j_call: TRBJ2-4; cdr3_length: 16; v_call: TRBV18; clone_size: .; cdr3_nt: TGTGCCAGCTCACCACAACAGGGACTAGCCAAAAACATTCAGTACTTC; cdr3_aa: CASSPQQGLAKNIQYF
d_call: .; j_call: TRBJ1-5; cdr3_length: 13; v_call: TRBV30; clone_size: .; cdr3_nt: TGTGCCTGGAGTATTGCAGCTGATGGGCCCCAGCATTTT; cdr3_aa: CAWSIAADGPQHF
d_call: .; j_call: TRBJ1-1; cdr3_length: 16; v_call: TRBV18; clone_size: .; cdr3_nt: TGTGCCAGCGCAACGCCAAGAACGGGAGGGGTCCGTCGGGCTTTCTTT; cdr3_aa: CASATPRTGGVRRAFF
d_call: TRBD1; j_call: TRBJ1-5; cdr3_length: 16; v_call: TRBV5-8; clone_size: .; cdr3_nt: TGTGCCAGCAGCCTAGGACAGGGGGACCTCAATCAGCCCCAGCATTTT; cdr3_aa: CASSLGQGDLNQPQHF
d_call: .; j_call: TRBJ2-3; cdr3_length: 15; v_call: TRBV5-5; clone_size: .; cdr3_nt: TGTGCCAGCAGCTTGACAGGGAGAAACACAGATACGCAGTATTTT; cdr3_aa: CASSLTGRNTDTQYF
d_call: .; j_call: TRBJ2-2; cdr3_length: 15; v_call: TRBV11-2; clone_size: few; cdr3_nt: TGTGCCAGCTTAGTAGGGGCTTCGGGGACCGGGGAGCTGTTTTTT; cdr3_aa: CASLVGASGTGELFF
d_call: .; j_call: TRBJ2-5; cdr3_length: 14; v_call: TRBV19; clone_size: .; cdr3_nt: TGTGCCAGTAGTAGCACAGGGTCTCGAGAGACCCAGTACTTC; cdr3_aa: CASSSTGSRETQYF
d_call: TRBD1; j_call: TRBJ2-5; cdr3_length: 15; v_call: TRBV7-2; clone_size: .; cdr3_nt: TGTGCCAGCAGCTTCATGGGACAGGGTCGAGAGACCCAGTACTTC; cdr3_aa: CASSFMGQGRETQYF
d_call: .; j_call: TRBJ1-3; cdr3_length: 14; v_call: TRBV5-8; clone_size: .; cdr3_nt: TGTGCCAGCGTAAGTCCGAGCTCTGGAAACACCATATATTTT; cdr3_aa: CASVSPSSGNTIYF
d_call: .; j_call: TRBJ1-2; cdr3_length: 11; v_call: TRBV6-1; clone_size: .; cdr3_nt: TGTGCCAGCAGTTACCCGAGGGGCTACACCTTC; cdr3_aa: CASSYPRGYTF
d_call: .; j_call: TRBJ2-2; cdr3_length: 15; v_call: TRBV9; clone_size: .; cdr3_nt: TGTGCCAGCAGCGTAGCACTCACTCAGGCCGGGGAGCTGTTTTTT; cdr3_aa: CASSVALTQAGELFF